The 5 T cell receptor beta chains presented below share a single source sample, sequenced in a study of blood T cell repertoires in COVID-19. The assay was immunoSEQ multiplex PCR, and TCRdb's table has in-frame clones only and misses some. The sample has 200,000 to 250,000 clones, 85% to 90% seen once. Sample: PBMCs or T cells enriched from blood (not recorded which). The source is a woman between 18 and 29 years old in a cohort exposed to, infected with or recovered from COVID-19 (not recorded which).

This chain uses TRBV6-5 with TRBJ2-7; 7 nucleotides line up with TRBD1. With 10 bases clipped from V and 0 bases from J, the junction kept 9 bases outside the gene matches. Germline V gives CDR1 MNHEY, CDR2 SVGAGI. This CDR3 region has 14 residues. CDR3 sequence reads: CANSFAGGSYEQYF. CDR3 bases: TGTGCCAACTCGTTCGCAGGGGGCTCCTACGAGCAGTACTTC.

CDR3 residues: CASSLRVAGGSEQFF. The CDR3 DNA follows: TGTGCCAGCAGCCTCCGGGTAGCGGGGGGGAGTGAGCAGTTCTTC. The rearrangement links TRBV11-1 to TRBJ2-1; TRBD2 matches 11 bases. The CDR3 runs to 15 residues. CDR1 and CDR2 (germline): SGHAT, FQDESV (reference sequence). V gave up 5 bases and J gave up 9 bases; unmatched junction bases: 9.

This chain connects TRBV7-3 to TRBJ2-7; 12 bases agree with TRBD1. Germline trimming cut 3 bases from V and 4 bases from J; bases unmatched to any gene: 4. Germline V gene sequence: CDR1 SGHTA, CDR2 FQGTGA. The CDR3 has 15 residues. CDR3 DNA sequence: TGTGCCAGCAGCTTCGGGGACAGGGGGCAATACGAGCAGTACTTC. Its translation: CASSFGDRGQYEQYF.

This rearrangement joins TRBV19 to TRBJ2-5; a possible D gene is TRBD2 (6 bases). Trimming shortened V by 9 bases and J by 3 bases, and 17 bases separated the two germline ends. This CDR3 comprises 14 residues. Germline CDR1 reads LNHDA; CDR2 reads SQIVND (reference sequence). The CDR3 loop is CASSGLPEEETQYF. In DNA form, the CDR3 reads TGTGCCAGCAGCGGGCTCCCCGAGGAAGAGACCCAGTACTTC.

The chain links TRBV7-8 to TRBJ1-2; no clear D gene. The CDR3 spans 14 residues. CDR1 and CDR2 (germline): SGHVS, FQNEAQ. V was trimmed by 2 bases and J by 4 bases, leaving 11 bases between them. CDR3: CASSLRGQVYGYTF. CDR3 nucleotide sequence: TGTGCCAGCAGCTTACGTGGGCAGGTCTATGGCTACACCTTC. The whole variable domain, filled in from reference TRBV7-8 and TRBJ1-2, reads GAGVSQSPRYKVAKRGQDVALRCDPISGHVSLFWYQQALGQGPEFLTYFQNEAQLDKSGLPSDRFFAERPEGSVSTLKIQRTQQEDSAVYLCASSLRGQVYGYTFGSGTRLTVV.